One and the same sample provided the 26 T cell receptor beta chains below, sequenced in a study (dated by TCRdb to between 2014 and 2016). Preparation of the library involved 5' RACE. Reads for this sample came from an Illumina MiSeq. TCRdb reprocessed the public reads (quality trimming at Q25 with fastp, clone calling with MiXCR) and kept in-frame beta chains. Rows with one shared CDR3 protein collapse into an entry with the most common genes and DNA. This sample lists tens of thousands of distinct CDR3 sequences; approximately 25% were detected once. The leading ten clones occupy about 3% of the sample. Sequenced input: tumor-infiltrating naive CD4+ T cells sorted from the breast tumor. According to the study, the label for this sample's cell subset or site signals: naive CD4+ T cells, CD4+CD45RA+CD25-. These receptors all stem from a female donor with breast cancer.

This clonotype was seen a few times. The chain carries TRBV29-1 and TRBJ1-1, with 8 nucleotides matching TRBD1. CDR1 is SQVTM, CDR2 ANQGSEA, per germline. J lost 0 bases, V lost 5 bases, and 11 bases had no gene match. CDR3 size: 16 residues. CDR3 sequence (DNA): TGCAGCGTTTCGGAGGGACAGGTGATCATGAACACTGAAGCTTTCTTT. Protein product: CSVSEGQVIMNTEAFF.

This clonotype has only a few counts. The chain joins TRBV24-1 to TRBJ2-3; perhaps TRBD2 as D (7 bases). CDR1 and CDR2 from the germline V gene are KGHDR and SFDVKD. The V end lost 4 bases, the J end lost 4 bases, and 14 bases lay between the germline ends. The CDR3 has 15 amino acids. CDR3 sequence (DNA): TGTGCCACCAGTGAACAGGGAGGGTCAGCAGATACGCAGTATTTT. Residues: CATSEQGGSADTQYF.

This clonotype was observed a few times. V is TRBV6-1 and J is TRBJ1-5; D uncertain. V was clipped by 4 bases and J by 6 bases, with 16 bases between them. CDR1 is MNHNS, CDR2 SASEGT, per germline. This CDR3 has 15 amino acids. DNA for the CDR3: TGTGCCAGCAGTGGGCAGCTCTTTTTAGGTCAGCCCCAGCATTTT. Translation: CASSGQLFLGQPQHF.

CDR3 DNA sequence: TGTGCCAGCATGGATTCTTCCCACGAGCAGTACTTC. This gives the protein CASMDSSHEQYF. The V and J genes are TRBV6-6 and TRBJ2-7; no clear D gene. The CDR3 length is 12 residues. CDR1 and CDR2 from the germline V gene are MNHNY and SVGAGI (reference sequence). V lost 7 bases, J lost 5 bases, and 12 bases lay in between.

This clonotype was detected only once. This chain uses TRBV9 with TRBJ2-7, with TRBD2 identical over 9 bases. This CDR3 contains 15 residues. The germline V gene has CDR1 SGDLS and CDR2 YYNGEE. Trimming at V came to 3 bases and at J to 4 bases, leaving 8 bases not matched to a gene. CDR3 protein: CASSALAGVGYEQYF. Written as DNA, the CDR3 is TGTGCCAGCAGCGCCTTAGCGGGAGTGGGATACGAGCAGTACTTC.

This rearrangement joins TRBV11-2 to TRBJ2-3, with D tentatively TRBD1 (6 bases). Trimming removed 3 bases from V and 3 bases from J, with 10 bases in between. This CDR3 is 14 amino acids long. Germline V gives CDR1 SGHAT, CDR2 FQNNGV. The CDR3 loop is CASSFTGRTDTQYF. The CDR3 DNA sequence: TGTGCCAGCAGCTTTACAGGGAGAACAGATACGCAGTATTTT.

The CDR3 protein is CASSFSSGNTDTQYF. Written as DNA, the CDR3 is TGTGCCAGCAGTTTTTCTAGCGGGAACACAGATACGCAGTATTTT. The J gene is TRBJ2-3, the V gene TRBV12-3 or TRBV12-4; 9 bases map to TRBD2. The CDR3 covers 15 residues. Trimming removed 3 bases from V and 2 bases from J; junction bases left unmatched: 3.

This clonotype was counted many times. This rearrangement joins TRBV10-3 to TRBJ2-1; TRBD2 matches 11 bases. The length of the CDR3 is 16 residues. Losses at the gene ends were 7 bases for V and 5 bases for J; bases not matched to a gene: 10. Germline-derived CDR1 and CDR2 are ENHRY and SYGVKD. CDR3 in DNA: TGTGCCATCACCTCCACGCGACTAGCGGGGAACAATGAGCAGTTCTTC. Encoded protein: CAITSTRLAGNNEQFF.

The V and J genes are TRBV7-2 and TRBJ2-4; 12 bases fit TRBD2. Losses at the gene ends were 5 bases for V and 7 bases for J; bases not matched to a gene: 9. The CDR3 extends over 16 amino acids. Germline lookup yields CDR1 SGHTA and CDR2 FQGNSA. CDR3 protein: CASSLRTSGIWNIQYF. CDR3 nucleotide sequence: TGTGCCAGCAGCCTCCGGACTAGCGGGATTTGGAACATTCAGTACTTC.

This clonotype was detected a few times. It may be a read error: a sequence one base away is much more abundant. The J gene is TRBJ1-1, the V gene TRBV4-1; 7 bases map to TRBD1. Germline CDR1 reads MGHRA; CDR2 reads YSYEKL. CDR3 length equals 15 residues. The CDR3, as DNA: TGCGCCAGCAGCCAAGAGGTAACAGGGGACACTGAAGCTTGCTTT. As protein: CASSQEVTGDTEACF.

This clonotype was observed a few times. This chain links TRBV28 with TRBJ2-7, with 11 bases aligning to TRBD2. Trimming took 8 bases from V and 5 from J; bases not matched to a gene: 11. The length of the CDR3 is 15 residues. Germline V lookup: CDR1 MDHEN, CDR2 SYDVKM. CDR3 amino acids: CASLTSGMGNNEQYF. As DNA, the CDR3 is TGTGCCAGCCTGACTAGCGGGATGGGAAACAACGAGCAGTACTTC.

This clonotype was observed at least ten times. The CDR3 protein is CASSVQGANTEAFF. DNA of the CDR3: TGTGCCAGCAGCGTACAGGGGGCGAACACTGAAGCTTTCTTT. This chain joins TRBV9 and TRBJ1-1; 8 bases map to TRBD1. The junction had 0 bases not matched to a gene; V was cut back by 1 base and J by 1 base. The CDR3 covers 14 residues. Germline CDR1 reads SGDLS; CDR2 reads YYNGEE.

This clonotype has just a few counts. CDR3 residues: CASSLPQQDIQYF. In DNA form, the CDR3 reads TGTGCCAGCAGCTTACCCCAGCAGGACATTCAGTACTTC. This chain uses TRBV7-8 with TRBJ2-4; D is ambiguous. The CDR3 covers 13 residues. The germline CDR1 and CDR2 sequences are SGHVS and FQNEAQ. Trimming cost V 2 bases and J 8 bases, with 10 bases left between them.

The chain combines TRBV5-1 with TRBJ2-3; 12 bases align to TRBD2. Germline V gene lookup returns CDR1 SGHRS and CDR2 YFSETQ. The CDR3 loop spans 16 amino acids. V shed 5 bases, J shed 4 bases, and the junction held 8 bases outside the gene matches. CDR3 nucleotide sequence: TGCGCCAGCAGTCTCGGACTAGCGGGACGACCAGATACGCAGTATTTT. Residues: CASSLGLAGRPDTQYF.

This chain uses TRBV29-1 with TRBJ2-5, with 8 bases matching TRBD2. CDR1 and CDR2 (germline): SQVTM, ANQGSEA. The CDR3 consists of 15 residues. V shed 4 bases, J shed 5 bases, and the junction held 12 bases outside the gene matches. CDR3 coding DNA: TGCAGCGTTGGATCGTCTAGCGGGTTCAGTGAGACCCAGTACTTC. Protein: CSVGSSSGFSETQYF.

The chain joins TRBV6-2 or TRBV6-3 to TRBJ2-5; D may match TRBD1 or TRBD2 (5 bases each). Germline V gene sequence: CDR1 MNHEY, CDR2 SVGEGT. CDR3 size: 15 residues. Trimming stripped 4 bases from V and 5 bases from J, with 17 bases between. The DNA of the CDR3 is TGTGCCAGCAGTTCAGGGAGAGAGCGCAGGGAGACCCAGTACTTC. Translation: CASSSGRERRETQYF.

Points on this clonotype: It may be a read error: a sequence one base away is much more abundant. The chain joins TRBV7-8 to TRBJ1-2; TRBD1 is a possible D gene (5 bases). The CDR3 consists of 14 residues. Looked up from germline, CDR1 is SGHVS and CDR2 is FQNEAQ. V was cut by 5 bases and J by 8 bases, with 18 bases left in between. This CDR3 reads CASSQFARAGGYTF. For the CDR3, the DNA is TGTGCCAGCAGCCAGTTCGCCAGGGCGGGGGGCTACACCTTC.

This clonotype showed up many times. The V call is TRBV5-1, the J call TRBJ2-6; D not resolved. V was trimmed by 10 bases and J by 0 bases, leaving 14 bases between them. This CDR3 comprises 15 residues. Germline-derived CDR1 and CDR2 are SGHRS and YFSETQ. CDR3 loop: CASQAFFSGANVLTF. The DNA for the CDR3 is TGCGCCTCTCAAGCGTTCTTCTCTGGGGCCAACGTCCTGACTTTC. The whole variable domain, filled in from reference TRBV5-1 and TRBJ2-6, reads KAGVTQTPRYLIKTRGQQVTLSCSPISGHRSVSWYQQTPGQGLQFLFEYFSETQRNKGNFPGRFSGRQFSNSRSEMNVSTLELGDSALYLCASQAFFSGANVLTFGAGSRLTVL.

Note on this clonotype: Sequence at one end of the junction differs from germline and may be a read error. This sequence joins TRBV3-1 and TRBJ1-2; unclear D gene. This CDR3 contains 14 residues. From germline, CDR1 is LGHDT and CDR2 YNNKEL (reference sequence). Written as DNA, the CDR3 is TGTGCCAGCGGCCAAGCAATGGGTACAAGTGGCTACACCTTC. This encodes CASGQAMGTSGYTF.

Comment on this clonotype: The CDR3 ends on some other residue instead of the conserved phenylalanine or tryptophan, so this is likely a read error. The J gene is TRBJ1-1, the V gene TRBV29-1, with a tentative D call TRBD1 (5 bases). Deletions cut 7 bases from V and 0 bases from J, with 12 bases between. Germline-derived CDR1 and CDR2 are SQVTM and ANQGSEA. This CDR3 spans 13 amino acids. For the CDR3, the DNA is TGCAGCGACCGACAGAAGATGAACACTGAAGCTTTCATT. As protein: CSDRQKMNTEAFI.

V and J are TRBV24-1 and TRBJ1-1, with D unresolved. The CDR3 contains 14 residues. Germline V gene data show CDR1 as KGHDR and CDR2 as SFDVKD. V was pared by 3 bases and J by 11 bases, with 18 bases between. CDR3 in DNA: TGTGCCACCAGTGATCTCGGACGTGCCTATGGGGCTTTCTTT. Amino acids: CATSDLGRAYGAFF.

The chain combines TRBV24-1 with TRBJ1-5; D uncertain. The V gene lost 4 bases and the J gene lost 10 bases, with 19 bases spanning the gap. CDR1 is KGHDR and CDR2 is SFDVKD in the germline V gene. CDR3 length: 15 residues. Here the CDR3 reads CATSDSDGEQKPQHF. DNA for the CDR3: TGTGCCACCAGTGACTCCGACGGGGAGCAGAAACCCCAGCATTTT.

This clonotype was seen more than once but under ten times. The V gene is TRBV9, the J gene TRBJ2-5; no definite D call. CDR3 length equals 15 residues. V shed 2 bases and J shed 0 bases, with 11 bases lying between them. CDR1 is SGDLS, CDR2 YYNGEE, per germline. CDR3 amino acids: CASSVSSSYQETQYF. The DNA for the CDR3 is TGTGCCAGCAGCGTGAGTTCCTCGTACCAAGAGACCCAGTACTTC.

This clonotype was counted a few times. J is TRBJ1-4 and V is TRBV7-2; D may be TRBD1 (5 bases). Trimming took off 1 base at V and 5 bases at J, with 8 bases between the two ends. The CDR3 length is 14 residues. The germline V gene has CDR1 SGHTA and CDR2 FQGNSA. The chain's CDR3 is CASSLGGLNEKLFF. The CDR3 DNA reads TGTGCCAGCAGCTTAGGGGGCTTGAATGAAAAACTGTTTTTT.

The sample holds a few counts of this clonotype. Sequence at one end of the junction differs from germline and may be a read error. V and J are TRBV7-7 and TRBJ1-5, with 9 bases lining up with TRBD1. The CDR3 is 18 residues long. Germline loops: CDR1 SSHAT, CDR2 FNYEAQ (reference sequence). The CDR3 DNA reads TGTGCTAGCAGACAATTCCGGACAGGGGAATTGAGGGATCAGCCCCAGCATTTT. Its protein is CASRQFRTGELRDQPQHF.

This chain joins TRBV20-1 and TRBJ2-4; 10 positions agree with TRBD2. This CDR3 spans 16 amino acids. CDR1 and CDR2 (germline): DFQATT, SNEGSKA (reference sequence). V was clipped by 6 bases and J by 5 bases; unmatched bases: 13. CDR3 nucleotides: TGCAGTGCATCGGGACTAGCGAGGAGGCTAGAAAACATTCAGTACTTC. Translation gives CSASGLARRLENIQYF.